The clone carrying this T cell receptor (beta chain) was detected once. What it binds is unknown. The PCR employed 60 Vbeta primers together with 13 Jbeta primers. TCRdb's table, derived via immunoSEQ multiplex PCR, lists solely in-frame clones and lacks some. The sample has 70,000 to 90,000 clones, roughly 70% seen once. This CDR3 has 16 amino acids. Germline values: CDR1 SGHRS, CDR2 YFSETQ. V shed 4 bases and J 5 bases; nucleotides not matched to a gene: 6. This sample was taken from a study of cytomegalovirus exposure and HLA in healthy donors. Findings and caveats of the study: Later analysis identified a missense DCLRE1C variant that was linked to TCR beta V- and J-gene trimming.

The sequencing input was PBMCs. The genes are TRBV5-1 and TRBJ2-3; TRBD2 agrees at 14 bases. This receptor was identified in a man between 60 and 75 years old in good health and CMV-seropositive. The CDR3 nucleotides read TGCGCCAGCAGCCCCCGACTAGCGGGGGGGCTAGATACGCAGTATTTT. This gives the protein CASSPRLAGGLDTQYF.